This T cell receptor beta chain appears in the sequencing data of a study of stem cell transplantation in POMP-related autoinflammatory disease. Study at large: Impaired MHC class I-dependent CD8+ differentiation was hypothesized from defective thymoproteasomes.

Method: immunoSEQ multiplex PCR; TCRdb's copy keeps in-frame clones and lacks some. Of about 32,000 clones in the sample, 88% were seen once. This CDR3 region has 15 residues. V lost 2 bases to trimming and J lost 8 bases; unmatched junction nucleotides: 2. Germline V CDR1 and CDR2: SGHTA, FQGTGA. This chain joins TRBV7-3 and TRBJ2-1; 14 bases agree with TRBD2. The sample was CD4+ T cells from PBMCs, taken before stem cell transplantation. The sequence was collected from a human donor with POMP-related autoinflammation and immune dysregulation (PRAID). CDR3 coding DNA: TGTGCCAGCAGCTTAGGACTAGCGGGAGGAGATGAGCAGTTCTTC. It is translated as CASSLGLAGGDEQFF.